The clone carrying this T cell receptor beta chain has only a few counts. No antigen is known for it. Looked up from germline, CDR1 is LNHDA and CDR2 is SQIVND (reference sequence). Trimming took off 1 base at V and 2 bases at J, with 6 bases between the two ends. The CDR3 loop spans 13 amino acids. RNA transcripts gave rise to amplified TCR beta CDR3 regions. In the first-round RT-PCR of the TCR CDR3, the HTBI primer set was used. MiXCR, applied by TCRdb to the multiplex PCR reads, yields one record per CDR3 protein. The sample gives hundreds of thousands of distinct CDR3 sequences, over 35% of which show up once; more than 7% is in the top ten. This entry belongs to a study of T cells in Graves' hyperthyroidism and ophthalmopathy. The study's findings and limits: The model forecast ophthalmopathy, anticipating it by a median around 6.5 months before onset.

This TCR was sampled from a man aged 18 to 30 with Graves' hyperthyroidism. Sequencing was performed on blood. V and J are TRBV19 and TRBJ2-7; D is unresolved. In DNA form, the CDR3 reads TGTGCCAGTAGTATAGGCAGAGCCTACGAGCAGTACTTC. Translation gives CASSIGRAYEQYF.